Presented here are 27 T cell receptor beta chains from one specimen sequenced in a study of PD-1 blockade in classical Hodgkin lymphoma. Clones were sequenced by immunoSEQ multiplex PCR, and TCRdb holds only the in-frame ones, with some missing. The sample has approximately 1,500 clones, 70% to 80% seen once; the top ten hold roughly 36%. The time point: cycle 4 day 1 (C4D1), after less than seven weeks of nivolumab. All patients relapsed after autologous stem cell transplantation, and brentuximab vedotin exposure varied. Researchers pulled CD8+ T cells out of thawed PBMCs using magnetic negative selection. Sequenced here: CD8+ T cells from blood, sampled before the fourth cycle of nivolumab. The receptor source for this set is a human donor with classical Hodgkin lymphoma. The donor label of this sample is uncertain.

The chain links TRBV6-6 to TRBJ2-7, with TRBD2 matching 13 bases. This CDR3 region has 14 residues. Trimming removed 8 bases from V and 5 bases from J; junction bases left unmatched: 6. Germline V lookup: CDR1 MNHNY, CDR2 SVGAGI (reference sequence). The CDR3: CASRTSGSFDEQYF. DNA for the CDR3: TGTGCCAGCCGGACTAGCGGGAGTTTCGACGAGCAGTACTTC.

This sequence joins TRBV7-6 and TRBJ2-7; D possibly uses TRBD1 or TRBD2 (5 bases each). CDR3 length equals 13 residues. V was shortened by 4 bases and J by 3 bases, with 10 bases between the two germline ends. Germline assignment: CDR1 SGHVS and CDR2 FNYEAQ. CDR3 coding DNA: TGTGCCAGCAGCTCGGGACCGAACTACGAGCAGTACTTC. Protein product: CASSSGPNYEQYF.

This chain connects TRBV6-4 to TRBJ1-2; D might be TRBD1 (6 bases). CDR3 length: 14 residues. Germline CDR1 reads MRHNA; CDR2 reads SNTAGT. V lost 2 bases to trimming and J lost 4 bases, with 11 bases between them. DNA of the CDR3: TGTGCCAGCAGTGACGGGGGGGCCACCTATGGCTACACCTTC. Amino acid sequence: CASSDGGATYGYTF.

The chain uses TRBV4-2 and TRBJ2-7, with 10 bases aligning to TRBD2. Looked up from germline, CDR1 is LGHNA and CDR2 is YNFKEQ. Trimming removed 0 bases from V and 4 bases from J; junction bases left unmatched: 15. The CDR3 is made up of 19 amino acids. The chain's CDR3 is CASSQESSGSFYPSYEQYF. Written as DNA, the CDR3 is TGTGCCAGCAGCCAAGAGTCTAGCGGGAGCTTTTATCCCTCTTACGAGCAGTACTTC.

The chain's CDR3 is CASSAGQGSNYEQYF. The CDR3 bases are TGCGCCAGCAGCGCGGGACAGGGGTCCAACTACGAGCAGTACTTC. The V and J genes are TRBV5-1 and TRBJ2-7; 10 nucleotides match TRBD1. The CDR3 covers 15 residues. Germline V gene data show CDR1 as SGHRS and CDR2 as YFSETQ. With V trimmed by 4 bases and J by 3 bases, 7 bases remained unmatched. Filled out from reference TRBV5-1 and TRBJ2-7, the complete variable domain reads KAGVTQTPRYLIKTRGQQVTLSCSPISGHRSVSWYQQTPGQGLQFLFEYFSETQRNKGNFPGRFSGRQFSNSRSEMNVSTLELGDSALYLCASSAGQGSNYEQYFGPGTRLTVT.

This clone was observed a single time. This chain's CDR3 is CASSLGGLDEQYF. CDR3 bases: TGTGCCAGCAGCTTGGGGGGTCTAGACGAGCAGTACTTC. V and J are TRBV5-5 and TRBJ2-5; D remains unclear. The DNA end favors TRBJ2-7, so the J call may be wrong. The germline V gene has CDR1 SGHKS and CDR2 YYEKEE (reference sequence). The CDR3 runs 13 residues.

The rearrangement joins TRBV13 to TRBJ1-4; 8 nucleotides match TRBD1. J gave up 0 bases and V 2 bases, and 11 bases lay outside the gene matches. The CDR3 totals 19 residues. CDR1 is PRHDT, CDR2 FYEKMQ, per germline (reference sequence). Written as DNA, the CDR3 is TGTGCCAGCAGCTTACGGGGACAGGCCCTATATTCAACTAATGAAAAACTGTTTTTT. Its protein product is CASSLRGQALYSTNEKLFF.

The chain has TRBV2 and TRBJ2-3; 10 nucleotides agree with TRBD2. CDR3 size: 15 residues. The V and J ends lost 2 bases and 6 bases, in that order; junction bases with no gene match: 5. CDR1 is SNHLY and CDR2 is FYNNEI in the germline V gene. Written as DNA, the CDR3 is TGTGCCAGCAGTGAACTAGCGGGGGCCTGGGATACGCAGTATTTT. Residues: CASSELAGAWDTQYF.

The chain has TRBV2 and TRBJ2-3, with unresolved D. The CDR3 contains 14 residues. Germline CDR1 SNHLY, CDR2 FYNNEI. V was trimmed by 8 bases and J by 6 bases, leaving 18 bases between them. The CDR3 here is CASPPAAPIDTQYF. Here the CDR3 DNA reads TGTGCCAGCCCCCCTGCGGCTCCCATCGATACGCAGTATTTT.

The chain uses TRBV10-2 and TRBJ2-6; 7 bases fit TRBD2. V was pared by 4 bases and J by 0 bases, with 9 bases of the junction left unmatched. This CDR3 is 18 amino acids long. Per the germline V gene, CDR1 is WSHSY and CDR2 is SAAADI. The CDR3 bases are TGCGCCAGCAGTGGGGAGGGGCTTCGGTACTCTGGGGCCAACGTCCTGACTTTC. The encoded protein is CASSGEGLRYSGANVLTF.

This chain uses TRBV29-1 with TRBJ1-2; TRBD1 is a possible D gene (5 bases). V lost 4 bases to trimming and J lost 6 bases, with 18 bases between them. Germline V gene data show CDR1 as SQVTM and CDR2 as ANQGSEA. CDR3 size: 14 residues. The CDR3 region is CSVVGDSLLNGYTF. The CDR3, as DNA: TGCAGCGTTGTAGGCGACAGCTTGCTTAATGGCTACACCTTC. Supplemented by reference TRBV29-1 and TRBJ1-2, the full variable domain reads SAVISQKPSRDICQRGTSLTIQCQVDSQVTMMFWYRQQPGQSLTLIATANQGSEATYESGFVIDKFPISRPNLTFSTLTVSNMSPEDSSIYLCSVVGDSLLNGYTFGSGTRLTVV.

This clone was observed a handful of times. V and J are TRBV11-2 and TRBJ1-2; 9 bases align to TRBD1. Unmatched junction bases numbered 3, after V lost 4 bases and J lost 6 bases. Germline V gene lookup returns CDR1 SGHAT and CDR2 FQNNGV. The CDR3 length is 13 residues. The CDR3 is CASSSGTGHGYTF. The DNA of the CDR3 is TGTGCCAGCAGCTCCGGGACAGGGCATGGCTACACCTTC.

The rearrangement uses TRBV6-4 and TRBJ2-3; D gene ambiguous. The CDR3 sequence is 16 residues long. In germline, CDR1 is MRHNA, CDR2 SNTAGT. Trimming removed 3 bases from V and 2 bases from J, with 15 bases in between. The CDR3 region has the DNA TGTGCCAGCAGTGAGGAAGCAACCTCTAACACAGATACGCAGTATTTT. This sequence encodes CASSEEATSNTDTQYF.

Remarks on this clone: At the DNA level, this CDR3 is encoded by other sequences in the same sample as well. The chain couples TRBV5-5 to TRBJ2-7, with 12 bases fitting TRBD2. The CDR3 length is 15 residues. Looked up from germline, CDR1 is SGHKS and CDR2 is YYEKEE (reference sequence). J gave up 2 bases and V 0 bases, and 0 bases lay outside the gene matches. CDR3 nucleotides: TGTGCCAGCAGCTTGGGACTAGCGGGGGCCTACGAGCAGTACTTC. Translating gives CASSLGLAGAYEQYF.

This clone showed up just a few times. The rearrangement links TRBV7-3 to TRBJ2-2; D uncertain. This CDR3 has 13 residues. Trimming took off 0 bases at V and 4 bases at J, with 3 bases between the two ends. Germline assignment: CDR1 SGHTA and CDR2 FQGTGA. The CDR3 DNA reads TGTGCCAGCAGCTTAACAGGCACCGGGGAGCTGTTTTTT. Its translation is CASSLTGTGELFF.

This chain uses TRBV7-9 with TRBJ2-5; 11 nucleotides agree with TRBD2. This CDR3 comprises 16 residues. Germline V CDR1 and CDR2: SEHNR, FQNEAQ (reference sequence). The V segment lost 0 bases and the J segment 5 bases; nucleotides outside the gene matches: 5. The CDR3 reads CASSLALLAGEETQYF. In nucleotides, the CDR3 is TGTGCCAGCAGCTTAGCCCTACTAGCGGGAGAGGAGACCCAGTACTTC.

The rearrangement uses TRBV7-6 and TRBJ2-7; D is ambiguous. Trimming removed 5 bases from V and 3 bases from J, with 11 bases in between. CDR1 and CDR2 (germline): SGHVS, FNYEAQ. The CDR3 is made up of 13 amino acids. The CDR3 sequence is CASSPGPNYEQYF. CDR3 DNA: TGTGCCAGCAGCCCAGGTCCTAACTACGAGCAGTACTTC. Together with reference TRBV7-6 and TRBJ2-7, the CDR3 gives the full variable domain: GAGVSQSPRYKVTKRGQDVALRCDPISGHVSLYWYRQALGQGPEFLTYFNYEAQQDKSGLPNDRFSAERPEGSISTLTIQRTEQRDSAMYRCASSPGPNYEQYFGPGTRLTVT.

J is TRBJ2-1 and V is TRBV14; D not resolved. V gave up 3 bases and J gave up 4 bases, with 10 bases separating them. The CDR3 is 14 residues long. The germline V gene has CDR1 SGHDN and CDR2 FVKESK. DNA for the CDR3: TGTGCCAGCAGCCACGTAACTTCTTACAATGAGCAGTTCTTC. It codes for CASSHVTSYNEQFF.

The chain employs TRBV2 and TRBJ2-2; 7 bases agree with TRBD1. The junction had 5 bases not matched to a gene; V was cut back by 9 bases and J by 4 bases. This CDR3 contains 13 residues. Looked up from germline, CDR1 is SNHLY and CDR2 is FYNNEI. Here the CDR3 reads CARTGSVTGELFF. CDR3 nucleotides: TGTGCCAGGACAGGGTCGGTCACCGGGGAGCTGTTTTTT.

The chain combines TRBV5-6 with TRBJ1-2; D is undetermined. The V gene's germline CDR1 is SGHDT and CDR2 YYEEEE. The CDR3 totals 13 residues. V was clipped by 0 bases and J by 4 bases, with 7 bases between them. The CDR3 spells CASSLVLFYGYTF. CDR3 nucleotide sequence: TGTGCCAGCAGCTTGGTTTTGTTCTATGGCTACACCTTC.

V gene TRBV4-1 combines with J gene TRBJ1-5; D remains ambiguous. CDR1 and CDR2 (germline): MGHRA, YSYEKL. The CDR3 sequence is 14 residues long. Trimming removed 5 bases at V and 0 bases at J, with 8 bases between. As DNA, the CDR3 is TGCGCCAGCAGCGGACCAGATAGCAATCAGCCCCAGCATTTT. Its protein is CASSGPDSNQPQHF.

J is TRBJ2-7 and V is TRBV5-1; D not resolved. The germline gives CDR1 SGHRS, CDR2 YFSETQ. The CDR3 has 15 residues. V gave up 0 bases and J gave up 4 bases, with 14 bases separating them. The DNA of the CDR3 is TGCGCCAGCAGCTTGGATTATGGCACGATTTACGAGCAGTACTTC. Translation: CASSLDYGTIYEQYF.

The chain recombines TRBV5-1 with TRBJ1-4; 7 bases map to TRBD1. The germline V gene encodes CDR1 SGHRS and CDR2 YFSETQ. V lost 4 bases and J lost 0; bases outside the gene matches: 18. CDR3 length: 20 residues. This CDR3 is CASSQPGQRGSQPTNEKLFF. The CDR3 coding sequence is TGCGCCAGCAGCCAACCGGGACAGCGGGGTTCTCAACCAACTAATGAAAAACTGTTTTTT.

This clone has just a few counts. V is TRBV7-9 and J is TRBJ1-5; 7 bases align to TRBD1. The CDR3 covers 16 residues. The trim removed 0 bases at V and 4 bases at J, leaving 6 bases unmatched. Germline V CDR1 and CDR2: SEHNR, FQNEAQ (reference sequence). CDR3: CASSLAGATGNQPQHF. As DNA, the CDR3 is TGTGCCAGCAGCTTAGCGGGTGCGACAGGGAATCAGCCCCAGCATTTT.

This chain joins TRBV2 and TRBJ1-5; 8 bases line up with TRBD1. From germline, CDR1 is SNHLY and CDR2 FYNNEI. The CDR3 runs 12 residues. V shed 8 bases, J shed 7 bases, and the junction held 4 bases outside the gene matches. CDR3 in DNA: TGTGCCAGCGGACAGGGTGGGCAGCCCCAGCATTTT. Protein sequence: CASGQGGQPQHF.

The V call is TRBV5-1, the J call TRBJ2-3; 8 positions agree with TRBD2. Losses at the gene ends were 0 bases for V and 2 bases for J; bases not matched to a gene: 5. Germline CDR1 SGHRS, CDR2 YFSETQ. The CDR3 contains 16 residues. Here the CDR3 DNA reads TGCGCCAGCAGCTTGGATTCGGGACTAGTCACAGATACGCAGTATTTT. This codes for CASSLDSGLVTDTQYF.

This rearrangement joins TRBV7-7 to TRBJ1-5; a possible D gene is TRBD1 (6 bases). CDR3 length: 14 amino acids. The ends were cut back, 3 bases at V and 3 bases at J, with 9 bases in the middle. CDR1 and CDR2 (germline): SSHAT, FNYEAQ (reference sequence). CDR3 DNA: TGTGCCAGCAGCTTGGGGGGCCTCAATCAGCCCCAGCATTTT. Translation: CASSLGGLNQPQHF. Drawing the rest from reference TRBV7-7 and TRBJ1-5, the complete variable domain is GAGVSQSPRYKVTKRGQDVTLRCDPISSHATLYWYQQALGQGPEFLTYFNYEAQPDKSGLPSDRFSAERPEGSISTLTIQRTEQRDSAMYRCASSLGGLNQPQHFGDGTRLSIL.